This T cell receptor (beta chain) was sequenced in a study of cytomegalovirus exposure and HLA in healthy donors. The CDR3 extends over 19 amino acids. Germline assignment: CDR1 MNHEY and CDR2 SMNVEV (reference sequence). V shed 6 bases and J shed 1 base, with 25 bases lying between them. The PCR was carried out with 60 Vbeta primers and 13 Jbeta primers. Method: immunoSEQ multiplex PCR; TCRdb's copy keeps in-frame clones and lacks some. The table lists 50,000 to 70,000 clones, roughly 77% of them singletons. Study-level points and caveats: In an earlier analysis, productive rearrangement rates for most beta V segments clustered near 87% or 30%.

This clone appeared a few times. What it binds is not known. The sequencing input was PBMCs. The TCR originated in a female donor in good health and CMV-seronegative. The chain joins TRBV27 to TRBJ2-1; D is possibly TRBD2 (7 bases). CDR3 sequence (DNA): TGTGCCAGCAGCGAACGTATAGGGGGGAGGGCCGTATCCTACAATGAGCAGTTCTTC. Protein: CASSERIGGRAVSYNEQFF.